This TCR beta chain was found in a study of T cell responses to AZD1222 COVID-19 vaccine. Study conclusions and caveats: Spike-specific TCR breadth rose after two AZD1222 doses, and depth rose as well.

Losses at the gene ends were 4 bases for V and 7 bases for J; bases not matched to a gene: 12. The germline gives CDR1 SGHTA, CDR2 FQGNSA. The CDR3 is 16 amino acids. Sequencing was performed with immunoSEQ multiplex PCR; in TCRdb, only in-frame clones are kept and a portion is missing. The table records approximately 150,000 clones, 85% to 95% of them present only once. Concerning this clone: Its antigen is undetermined.

This sequence was found in an adult who had recovered from COVID-19. V gene TRBV7-2 combines with J gene TRBJ2-1; TRBD2 matches 8 bases. This specimen was peripheral blood, taken after recovery from COVID-19. The CDR3 spells CASSSPGVLAVNEQFF. CDR3 in DNA: TGTGCCAGCAGCTCCCCCGGGGTACTAGCGGTTAATGAGCAGTTCTTC. The complete variable domain, with remaining parts taken from reference TRBV7-2 and TRBJ2-1, reads GAGVSQSPSNKVTEKGKDVELRCDPISGHTALYWYRQSLGQGLEFLIYFQGNSAPDKSGLPSDRFSAERTGGSVSTLTIQRTQQEDSAVYLCASSSPGVLAVNEQFFGPGTRLTVL.